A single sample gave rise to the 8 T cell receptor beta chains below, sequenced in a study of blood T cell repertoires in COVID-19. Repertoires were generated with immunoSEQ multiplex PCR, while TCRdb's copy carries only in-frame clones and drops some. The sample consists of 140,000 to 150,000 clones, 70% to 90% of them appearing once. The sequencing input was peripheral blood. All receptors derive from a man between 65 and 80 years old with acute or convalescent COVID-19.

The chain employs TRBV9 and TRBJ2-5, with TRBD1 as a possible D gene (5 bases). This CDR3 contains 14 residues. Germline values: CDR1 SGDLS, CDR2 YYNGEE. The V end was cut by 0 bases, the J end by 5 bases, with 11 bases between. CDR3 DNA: TGTGCCAGCAGCGTAGACCAGGGTCCCGAGACCCAGTACTTC. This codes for CASSVDQGPETQYF.

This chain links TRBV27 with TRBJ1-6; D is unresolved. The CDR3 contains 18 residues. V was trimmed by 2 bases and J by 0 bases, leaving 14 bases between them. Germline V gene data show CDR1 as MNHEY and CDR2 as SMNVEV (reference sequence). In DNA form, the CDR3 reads TGTGCCAGCAGTTTAGGCCAGAGGAGCAGCTCCTATAATTCACCCCTCCACTTT. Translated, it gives CASSLGQRSSSYNSPLHF.

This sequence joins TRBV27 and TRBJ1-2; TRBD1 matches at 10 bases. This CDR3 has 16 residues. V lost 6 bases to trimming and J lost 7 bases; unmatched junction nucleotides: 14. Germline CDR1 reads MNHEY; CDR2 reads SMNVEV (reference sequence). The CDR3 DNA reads TGTGCCAGCAGACCCAGGGACAGGGGCTTTTTCGGTGGCTACACCTTC. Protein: CASRPRDRGFFGGYTF.

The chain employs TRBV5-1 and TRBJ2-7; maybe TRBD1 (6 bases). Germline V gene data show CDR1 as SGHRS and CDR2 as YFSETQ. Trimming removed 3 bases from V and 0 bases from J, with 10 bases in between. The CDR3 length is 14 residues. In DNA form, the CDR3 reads TGCGCCAGCAGCTCCCGACAGGACTCCTACGAGCAGTACTTC. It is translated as CASSSRQDSYEQYF. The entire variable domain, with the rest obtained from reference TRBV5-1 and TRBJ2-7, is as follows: KAGVTQTPRYLIKTRGQQVTLSCSPISGHRSVSWYQQTPGQGLQFLFEYFSETQRNKGNFPGRFSGRQFSNSRSEMNVSTLELGDSALYLCASSSRQDSYEQYFGPGTRLTVT.

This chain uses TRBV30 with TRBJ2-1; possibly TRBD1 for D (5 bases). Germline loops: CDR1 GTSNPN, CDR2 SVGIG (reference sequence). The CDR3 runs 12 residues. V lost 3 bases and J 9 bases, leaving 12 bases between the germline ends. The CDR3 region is CAWSAGIAEQFF. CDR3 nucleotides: TGTGCCTGGAGCGCAGGGATCGCTGAGCAGTTCTTC.

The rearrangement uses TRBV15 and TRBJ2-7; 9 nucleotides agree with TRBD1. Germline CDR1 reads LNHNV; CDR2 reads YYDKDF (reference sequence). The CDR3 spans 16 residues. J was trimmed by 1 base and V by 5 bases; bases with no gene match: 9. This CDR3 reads CATSDPGTGKSYEQYF. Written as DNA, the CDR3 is TGTGCCACCAGCGACCCCGGGACAGGGAAGTCCTACGAGCAGTACTTC. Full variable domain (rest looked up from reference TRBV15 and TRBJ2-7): DAMVIQNPRYQVTQFGKPVTLSCSQTLNHNVMYWYQQKSSQAPKLLFHYYDKDFNNEADTPDNFQSRRPNTSFCFLDIRSPGLGDTAMYLCATSDPGTGKSYEQYFGPGTRLTVT.

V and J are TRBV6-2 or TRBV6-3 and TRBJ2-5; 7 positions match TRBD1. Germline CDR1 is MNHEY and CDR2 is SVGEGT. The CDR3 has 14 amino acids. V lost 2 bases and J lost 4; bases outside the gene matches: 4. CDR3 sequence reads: CASSYLTGRETQYF. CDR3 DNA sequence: TGTGCCAGCAGTTACCTGACAGGGCGAGAGACCCAGTACTTC.

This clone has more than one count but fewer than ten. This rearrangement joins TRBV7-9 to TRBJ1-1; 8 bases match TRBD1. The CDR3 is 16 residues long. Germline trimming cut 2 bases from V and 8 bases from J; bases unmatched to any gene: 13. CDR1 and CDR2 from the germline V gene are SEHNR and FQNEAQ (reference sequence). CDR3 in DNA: TGTGCCAGCAGCTTATATAGCGGTCAGGGGGCGGTCGAAGCTTTCTTT. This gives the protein CASSLYSGQGAVEAFF.